One sample yielded the 30 T cell receptor beta chains listed below, sequenced in a study of naive and memory T cell subsets. An oligonucleotide containing a UMI was ligated to the 3' end of TCR cDNA. The SP2 primer and nested alpha and beta constant region primers amplified ligated cDNA in four rounds. From the 5' RACE reads, TCRdb called clonotypes with MiXCR, one entry per CDR3 protein. This table holds approximately 32,000 distinct CDR3 sequences, approximately 15% found once. Source of these receptors: a female donor in good health.

This clonotype was counted many times. The V and J genes are TRBV7-9 and TRBJ1-6; D is perhaps TRBD1 (5 bases). Germline values: CDR1 SEHNR, CDR2 FQNEAQ (reference sequence). V was clipped by 5 bases and J by 6 bases, with 8 bases between them. This CDR3 has 13 residues. CDR3 amino acids: CASSRDLNSPLHF. The CDR3 region has the DNA TGTGCCAGCAGCCGGGACCTTAATTCACCCCTCCACTTT.

The chain combines TRBV7-9 with TRBJ2-7; D is ambiguous. The germline V gene encodes CDR1 SEHNR and CDR2 FQNEAQ (reference sequence). This CDR3 has 14 amino acids. Trimming took off 0 bases at V and 0 bases at J, with 6 bases between the two ends. CDR3 in amino acids: CASSLAVSSYEQYF. The CDR3 nucleotides read TGTGCCAGCAGCTTAGCCGTGTCCTCCTACGAGCAGTACTTC.

The J gene is TRBJ2-3, the V gene TRBV6-5; TRBD1 matches at 7 bases. Germline loops: CDR1 MNHEY, CDR2 SVGAGI. V lost 0 bases and J lost 2; bases outside the gene matches: 2. CDR3 length equals 15 residues. CDR3 bases: TGTGCCAGCAGTTACTCGGGACAGTTCACAGATACGCAGTATTTT. Its protein product is CASSYSGQFTDTQYF.

This clonotype was recorded at least ten times. V gene TRBV6-4 combines with J gene TRBJ2-1; 7 positions match TRBD2. This CDR3 is built from 16 residues. Germline CDR1 MRHNA, CDR2 SNTAGT. J lost 6 bases, V lost 0 bases, and 8 bases had no gene match. The CDR3 coding sequence is TGTGCCAGCAGTGACTCGATCAGCGGGGACCCCAATGAGCAGTTCTTC. Translation: CASSDSISGDPNEQFF.

This clonotype is labeled as medium-sized (0.01 to 0.1%). V gene TRBV20-1 combines with J gene TRBJ2-3; D gene ambiguous. V was pared by 2 bases and J by 1 base, with 13 bases between. This CDR3 is built from 15 residues. Germline assignment: CDR1 DFQATT and CDR2 SNEGSKA (reference sequence). The CDR3 nucleotides are TGCAGTGCTAGAAGGACGGGCTCCCGCACAGATACGCAGTATTTT. Its protein product is CSARRTGSRTDTQYF.

This sequence joins TRBV12-3 or TRBV12-4 and TRBJ2-2; 7 positions match TRBD2. Trimming cost V 6 bases and J 5 bases; bases outside gene matches: 12. The CDR3 covers 16 residues. The CDR3 is CASSSPFQGGTGELFF. The DNA of the CDR3 is TGTGCCAGCAGCTCCCCTTTTCAGGGAGGGACCGGGGAGCTGTTTTTT.

This clonotype showed up many times. The rearrangement links TRBV29-1 to TRBJ1-2, with D perhaps TRBD1 (6 bases). The CDR3 length is 12 residues. The germline V and J ends were trimmed by 5 bases and 7 bases, with 14 bases remaining between them. Per the germline V gene, CDR1 is SQVTM and CDR2 is ANQGSEA. The CDR3 DNA reads TGCAGCGTTCGACAGGACCCTACTGGCTACACCTTC. Translating it yields CSVRQDPTGYTF.

This clonotype is deemed medium-sized. The chain carries TRBV20-1 and TRBJ2-1; TRBD2 matches at 7 bases. V lost 8 bases to trimming and J lost 1 base; unmatched junction nucleotides: 5. The CDR3 is 13 amino acids. Germline CDR1 DFQATT, CDR2 SNEGSKA (reference sequence). The CDR3 region is CSPIAGSYNEQFF. In nucleotides, the CDR3 is TGCAGTCCTATAGCGGGTTCCTACAATGAGCAGTTCTTC.

V and J are TRBV5-7 and TRBJ1-5, with 9 bases aligning to TRBD1. TRBV5-7 is sorted into the ORF group, with uncertain function. Trimming cost V 0 bases and J 2 bases; bases outside gene matches: 18. The CDR3 sequence is 21 residues long. CDR3 protein: CASSLGINPEDRGRGNQPQHF. In DNA, the CDR3 is TGTGCCAGCAGCTTGGGGATCAACCCAGAGGACAGGGGCAGAGGCAATCAGCCCCAGCATTTT.

V and J are TRBV7-3 and TRBJ2-5; 8 positions match TRBD1. The CDR3 extends over 13 amino acids. Germline CDR1 SGHTA, CDR2 FQGTGA. V dropped 5 bases and J dropped 4; count of bases not matched to a gene: 3. This chain's CDR3 is CASSTDRGETQYF. As DNA, the CDR3 is TGTGCCAGCAGCACCGACAGGGGAGAGACCCAGTACTTC. Combining the CDR3 with reference TRBV7-3 and TRBJ2-5 gives the whole variable domain GAGVSQTPSNKVTEKGKYVELRCDPISGHTALYWYRQSLGQGPEFLIYFQGTGAADDSGLPNDRFFAVRPEGSVSTLKIQRTERGDSAVYLCASSTDRGETQYFGPGTRLLVL.

This clonotype was detected only a few times. CDR3 DNA sequence: TGTGCCAGCAGCTTATCCCGACAGGTCGCCAATGAGCAGTTCTTC. It translates to CASSLSRQVANEQFF. This chain connects TRBV7-2 to TRBJ2-1, with D possibly TRBD1 on 6 matching bases. Trimming shortened V by 2 bases and J by 6 bases, and 14 bases separated the two germline ends. Germline-derived CDR1 and CDR2 are SGHTA and FQGNSA. The CDR3 has 15 amino acids. Full variable domain (outside the CDR3, taken from reference TRBV7-2 and TRBJ2-1): GAGVSQSPSNKVTEKGKDVELRCDPISGHTALYWYRQSLGQGLEFLIYFQGNSAPDKSGLPSDRFSAERTGGSVSTLTIQRTQQEDSAVYLCASSLSRQVANEQFFGPGTRLTVL.

At least ten counts were recorded for this clonotype. This sequence joins TRBV29-1 and TRBJ2-7, with D possibly being TRBD1 (6 bases). CDR1 SQVTM and CDR2 ANQGSEA come from the germline V gene. The CDR3 has 14 amino acids. V shed 6 bases and J shed 4 bases, with 19 bases lying between them. The CDR3: CSVGSFGQPYEQYF. The CDR3 bases are TGCAGCGTCGGATCTTTCGGACAGCCTTACGAGCAGTACTTC.

The table lists this clonotype with a few counts. This rearrangement joins TRBV5-5 to TRBJ2-7, with D possibly TRBD2 on 6 matching bases. The ends were cut back, 5 bases at V and 5 bases at J, with 17 bases in the middle. The CDR3 spans 14 residues. Germline V gene sequence: CDR1 SGHKS, CDR2 YYEKEE (reference sequence). The DNA for the CDR3 is TGTGCCAGCAGTCGGGGGAGCGGAAAGAACGAGCAGTACTTC. Translated, it gives CASSRGSGKNEQYF.

The gene calls are TRBV6-2 or TRBV6-3 and TRBJ2-1; weak D call: TRBD2 (6 bases). This CDR3 is built from 15 residues. The V and J ends lost 5 bases and 5 bases respectively, with 16 bases between them. The germline CDR1 and CDR2 sequences are MNHEY and SVGEGT. CDR3 coding DNA: TGTGCCAGCAGTCCTTTCGGGACTGCCAACAATGAGCAGTTCTTC. It encodes CASSPFGTANNEQFF.

The J gene is TRBJ1-1, the V gene TRBV27; D call uncertain. The CDR3 covers 14 residues. V lost 5 bases to trimming and J lost 3 bases, with 13 bases between them. Germline V gene lookup returns CDR1 MNHEY and CDR2 SMNVEV (reference sequence). The CDR3 DNA follows: TGTGCCAGCAGTCCCGCGGAGTCTGACACTGAAGCTTTCTTT. This gives the protein CASSPAESDTEAFF.

The sample holds many counts of this clonotype. The gene calls are TRBV20-1 and TRBJ2-1; D remains unclear. Per germline, CDR1 DFQATT and CDR2 SNEGSKA (reference sequence). CDR3 length: 14 amino acids. V was trimmed by 3 bases and J by 5 bases, leaving 14 bases between them. The CDR3 loop reads CSARVSSQDNEQFF. The CDR3 region has the DNA TGCAGTGCTAGGGTTAGTTCCCAAGACAATGAGCAGTTCTTC.

This clonotype was seen a handful of times. The chain uses TRBV27 and TRBJ1-1, with 7 bases that match TRBD1. Trimming cost V 7 bases and J 2 bases; bases outside gene matches: 13. CDR3 size: 16 residues. CDR1 MNHEY and CDR2 SMNVEV come from the germline V gene (reference sequence). Here the CDR3 DNA reads TGTGCCAGCAAACTGAACAGGGGTGGGCCTAACACTGAAGCTTTCTTT. Its protein product is CASKLNRGGPNTEAFF.

This clonotype was detected many times. The chain is built from TRBV5-5 and TRBJ2-7, with D maybe TRBD1 (6 bases). Per the germline V gene, CDR1 is SGHKS and CDR2 is YYEKEE (reference sequence). V lost 0 bases to trimming and J lost 0 bases, with 13 bases between them. The CDR3 is made up of 16 amino acids. CDR3 in DNA: TGTGCCAGCAGCTTGGGTTGGGGGCCCAACTCCTACGAGCAGTACTTC. The encoded protein is CASSLGWGPNSYEQYF.

This chain connects TRBV7-6 to TRBJ2-5, with D possibly being TRBD1 (6 bases). The CDR3 spans 13 residues. Germline V lookup: CDR1 SGHVS, CDR2 FNYEAQ. V was clipped by 5 bases and J by 10 bases, with 17 bases between them. The CDR3 here is CASSLQVDSGQYF. The CDR3 DNA sequence: TGTGCCAGCAGCCTCCAGGTGGACAGTGGCCAGTACTTC. The whole variable domain, remainder taken from reference TRBV7-6 and TRBJ2-5, is GAGVSQSPRYKVTKRGQDVALRCDPISGHVSLYWYRQALGQGPEFLTYFNYEAQQDKSGLPNDRFSAERPEGSISTLTIQRTEQRDSAMYRCASSLQVDSGQYFGPGTRLLVL.

The chain has TRBV15 and TRBJ1-5; D gene unclear. The CDR3 is made up of 15 amino acids. The V gene's germline CDR1 is LNHNV and CDR2 YYDKDF (reference sequence). V was pared by 3 bases and J by 3 bases, with 12 bases between. CDR3 DNA sequence: TGTGCCACCAGCAGCCTCCGTATGGACAATCAGCCCCAGCATTTT. It translates to CATSSLRMDNQPQHF.

This clonotype is classed as medium-sized. The CDR3, as DNA: TGTGCCAGCAGCTCGGCGGGGGGGGCCGAGACTGAAGCTTTCTTT. Amino acid sequence: CASSSAGGAETEAFF. The gene calls are TRBV9 and TRBJ1-1; possible D gene TRBD1, 6 bases. This CDR3 is 15 amino acids long. CDR1 is SGDLS, CDR2 YYNGEE, per germline. The ends were cut back, 4 bases at V and 5 bases at J, with 18 bases in the middle.

The table lists this clonotype with many counts. The chain carries TRBV29-1 and TRBJ2-1; 8 nucleotides agree with TRBD1. V dropped 7 bases and J dropped 6; count of bases not matched to a gene: 8. CDR1 is SQVTM and CDR2 is ANQGSEA in the germline V gene. The CDR3 is 13 residues long. The CDR3 loop reads CSAGTGQVNEQFF. In DNA form, the CDR3 reads TGCAGCGCCGGCACGGGACAGGTCAATGAGCAGTTCTTC.

The chain joins TRBV27 to TRBJ1-1; D is undetermined. Looked up from germline, CDR1 is MNHEY and CDR2 is SMNVEV (reference sequence). V dropped 2 bases and J dropped 4 bases, with 8 bases sitting between them. The length of the CDR3 is 13 residues. CDR3 sequence reads: CASSLNLGTEAFF. CDR3 sequence (DNA): TGTGCCAGCAGTTTAAATCTGGGCACTGAAGCTTTCTTT.

This chain joins TRBV20-1 and TRBJ1-1; the D gene is possibly TRBD1 (5 bases). The V end was cut by 8 bases, the J end by 4 bases, with 14 bases between. The V gene's germline CDR1 is DFQATT and CDR2 SNEGSKA (reference sequence). This CDR3 has 12 residues. The CDR3 region has the DNA TGCAGTCCCAAACGGGGGGGCACTGAAGCTTTCTTT. This sequence encodes CSPKRGGTEAFF.

This clonotype appeared many times. J is TRBJ1-1 and V is TRBV20-1; 8 positions match TRBD1. Germline V gene lookup returns CDR1 DFQATT and CDR2 SNEGSKA (reference sequence). This CDR3 comprises 16 residues. V gave up 6 bases and J gave up 0 bases; unmatched junction bases: 12. CDR3 amino acids: CSAFWDRLPMNTEAFF. CDR3 DNA sequence: TGCAGTGCCTTCTGGGACAGGCTACCAATGAACACTGAAGCTTTCTTT.

This clonotype was recorded many times. This chain connects TRBV20-1 to TRBJ2-2, with a tentative D call TRBD1 (6 bases). There are 16 residues in the CDR3. CDR1 is DFQATT, CDR2 SNEGSKA, per germline (reference sequence). Deletions cut 0 bases from V and 0 bases from J, with 11 bases between. The CDR3 spells CSARDGQRANTGELFF. Written as DNA, the CDR3 is TGCAGTGCTAGAGATGGACAGCGCGCGAACACCGGGGAGCTGTTTTTT.

This clonotype has a count of ten or more. The chain has TRBV20-1 and TRBJ1-3; no firm D call. V was trimmed by 4 bases and J by 0 bases, leaving 16 bases between them. The CDR3 consists of 16 residues. The V gene's germline CDR1 is DFQATT and CDR2 SNEGSKA (reference sequence). CDR3 nucleotides: TGCAGTGCTATGGATATTACAGAGTTCTCTGGAAACACCATATATTTT. Translating gives CSAMDITEFSGNTIYF.

This chain uses TRBV6-1 with TRBJ2-5; D is perhaps TRBD1 or TRBD2 (5 bases each). CDR1 is MNHNS and CDR2 is SASEGT in the germline V gene. The CDR3 totals 15 residues. The V end was cut by 4 bases, the J end by 1 base, with 13 bases between. CDR3 amino acids: CASSVPGPPQETQYF. CDR3 DNA sequence: TGTGCCAGCAGTGTTCCGGGACCCCCCCAAGAGACCCAGTACTTC.

In its sample, this clonotype was seen a few times. The CDR3 sequence is CASSEASGGFREQYF. The CDR3 DNA follows: TGTGCCAGCAGCGAAGCTAGCGGGGGGTTTCGCGAGCAGTACTTC. The V and J genes are TRBV7-9 and TRBJ2-7; 11 bases match TRBD2. Germline trimming cut 5 bases from V and 6 bases from J; bases unmatched to any gene: 9. The V gene's germline CDR1 is SEHNR and CDR2 FQNEAQ (reference sequence). The CDR3 is 15 amino acids.

Worth noting for this clonotype: An end of the junction does not agree with germline; a read error may underlie this. CDR3 in DNA: TGTGCCAGCAGCCAAGGGGACGCGCGACAGGGGTCCAACCCAGATACGCAGTATTTT. This sequence encodes CASSQGDARQGSNPDTQYF. This chain links TRBV4-1 with TRBJ2-3; the match to TRBD1 covers 8 bases. The CDR3 is made up of 19 amino acids. CDR1 is MGHRA, CDR2 YSYEKL, per germline.